This T cell receptor (beta chain) was sequenced in a study of cytomegalovirus exposure and HLA in healthy donors. Study findings and constraints: In an earlier analysis, most TCR beta V segments were productive about 87% or about 30% of the time. Rarity held for most TCR sequences, but there were some public TCRs that occurred in many donors. Researchers reported that a few CMV-associated chains were confirmed in vitro as CMV antigen-specific. Exclusion applied to some V segments, including TRBV6-2 and TRBV6-3, as they were indistinguishable.

This clone was detected only once. The antigen remains unidentified. Trimming at V came to 2 bases and at J to 2 bases, leaving 30 bases not matched to a gene. The CDR3 runs to 23 residues. CDR1 is GTSNPN and CDR2 is SVGIG in the germline V gene (reference sequence). 60 Vbeta and 13 Jbeta primers were used in PCR. The protocol was immunoSEQ multiplex PCR, while the TCRdb copy is restricted to in-frame clones and leaves out a portion. The sample contains about 140,000 clones, 70% to 85% of which appear only once. The V and J genes are TRBV30 and TRBJ2-1; 7 positions match TRBD2. The TCR was taken from a man aged 40-55 years in good health and CMV-seronegative. What was sequenced was PBMCs. CDR3 sequence reads: CAWSIRTGPRGLGREIAYNEQFF. DNA of the CDR3: TGTGCCTGGAGTATTCGGACGGGGCCCCGGGGTCTTGGGCGGGAGATCGCCTACAATGAGCAGTTCTTC.